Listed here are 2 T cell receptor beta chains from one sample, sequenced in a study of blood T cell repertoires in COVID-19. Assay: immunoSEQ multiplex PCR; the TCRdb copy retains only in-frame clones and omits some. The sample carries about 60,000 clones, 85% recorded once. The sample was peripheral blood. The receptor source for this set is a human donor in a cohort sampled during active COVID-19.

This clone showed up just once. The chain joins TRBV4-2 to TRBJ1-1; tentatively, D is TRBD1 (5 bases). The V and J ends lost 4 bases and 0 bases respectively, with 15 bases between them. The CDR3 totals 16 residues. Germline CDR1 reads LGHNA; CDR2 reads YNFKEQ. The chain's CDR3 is CASSPGRGGLNTEAFF. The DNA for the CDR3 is TGTGCCAGCAGCCCCGGGAGGGGAGGGTTGAACACTGAAGCTTTCTTT.

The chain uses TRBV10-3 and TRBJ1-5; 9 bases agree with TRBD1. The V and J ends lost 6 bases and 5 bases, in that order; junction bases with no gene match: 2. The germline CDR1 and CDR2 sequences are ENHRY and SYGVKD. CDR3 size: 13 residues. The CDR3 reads CAISRQGDQPQHF. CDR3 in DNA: TGTGCCATCAGCCGACAGGGGGATCAGCCCCAGCATTTT.